This is a list of T cell receptor beta chains from one sample in a study of T cells in Graves' hyperthyroidism and ophthalmopathy. TCRdb ran MiXCR on the multiplex PCR reads and lists one entry per CDR3 protein. The sample holds approximately 260,000 distinct CDR3 sequences, around 15% seen once. Sequencing was performed on blood. The receptor source for this set is a woman in her fifties or sixties with Graves' hyperthyroidism that later progressed to Graves' ophthalmopathy. Each CDR3 is given with its conserved first and last residue. A D gene is named only where the DNA matches it firmly. The size entry is marked missing in some rows and otherwise reads once, few, many or a size class.

>NA|TRBV18|TRBJ2-7|many
TGTGCCAGCTCACCGGCCACCTACGAGCAGTACTTC
CASSPATYEQYF
>TRBD2|TRBV9|TRBJ2-3|NA
TGTGCCAGCAGCGTAGGTGGAGCTAGCGGGACCCCACAGAATACGCAGTATTTT
CASSVGGASGTPQNTQYF
>NA|TRBV20-1|TRBJ2-3|many
TGCAGTGCTAGGACTCAGGGCGCAGATACGCAGTATTTT
CSARTQGADTQYF
>TRBD2|TRBV20-1|TRBJ2-1|few
TGCAGTGGTCAGATTAGCGGGAGGATGGGCAATGAGCAGTTCTTC
CSGQISGRMGNEQFF
>NA|TRBV19|TRBJ1-2|few
TGTGCCAGTAGTATCTCTTCGGACAAGAACTATGGCTACACCTTC
CASSISSDKNYGYTF
>TRBD2|TRBV19|TRBJ2-1|few
TGTGCCAGTAGGAAAGCGGGAACCCTTGGGAATGAGCAGTTCTTC
CASRKAGTLGNEQFF
>TRBD2|TRBV7-9|TRBJ2-1|many
TGTGCCAGCAGCTTAGCGTTTAGCGGGAGAGGACGGAGGCAGTTCTTC
CASSLAFSGRGRRQFF
>NA|TRBV20-1|TRBJ2-1|many
TGCAGTGCGCCCGAAAAACAATACAATGAGCAGTTCTTC
CSAPEKQYNEQFF
>NA|TRBV10-3|TRBJ1-1|few
TGTGCCATCAGCAAATCCGGGGACACTGAAGCTTTCTTT
CAISKSGDTEAFF
>TRBD1|TRBV2|TRBJ2-1|many
TGTGCCAGCAGCGGTCTGGGACAGGGCGACAATGAGCAGTTCTTC
CASSGLGQGDNEQFF
>NA|TRBV29-1|TRBJ2-3|many
TGCAGCGTGCTTGACCAGGGAAGTAAAACAGATACGCAGTATTTT
CSVLDQGSKTDTQYF
>TRBD2|TRBV3-1|TRBJ2-1|many
TGTGCCAGCAGCCAAGGGACTAGCTTAGACAATGAGCAGTTCTTC
CASSQGTSLDNEQFF
>TRBD2|TRBV7-8|TRBJ2-4|NA
TGTGCCAGCAGCTTAAACCCGGGAGGAGTATCCAAAAACATTCAGTACTTC
CASSLNPGGVSKNIQYF
>TRBD2|TRBV6-1|TRBJ2-3|NA
TGTGCCAGCAGCTTGGGGGGCGGGAGGCCAGATACGCAGTATTTT
CASSLGGGRPDTQYF
>TRBD2|TRBV3-1|TRBJ2-7|many
TGTGCCAGCAGCCAAAGCCGACTAGCGGGAGGCTACGAGCAGTACTTC
CASSQSRLAGGYEQYF
>TRBD2|TRBV7-2|TRBJ2-3|NA
TGTGCCAGCTCACCAATCTGGACTAGCGGAGTGCGGTACTCTAGCACAGATACGCAGTATTTT
CASSPIWTSGVRYSSTDTQYF
>NA|TRBV20-1|TRBJ2-1|many
TGCAGTGCCCCCGGGCATCGGCGGGACTCAAAATACAATGAGCAGTTCTTC
CSAPGHRRDSKYNEQFF
>TRBD2|TRBV30|TRBJ2-3|NA
TGTGCCTGGGCTAGCGGGAGCACAAATACGCAGTATTTT
CAWASGSTNTQYF
>TRBD1|TRBV20-1|TRBJ1-6|many
TGCAGTGCTACGGACAGGGGGAATAATTCACCCCTCCACTTT
CSATDRGNNSPLHF
>TRBD2|TRBV3-1|TRBJ2-4|many
TGTGCCAGCAGCGCATGGACTAGCGGGAGTGGCATTCAGTACTTC
CASSAWTSGSGIQYF
>NA|TRBV6-2/TRBV6-3|TRBJ2-5|NA
TGTGCCAGCAAAGGACGGTGGGAAGAGATCCAGTACTTC
CASKGRWEEIQYF
>TRBD2|TRBV7-2|TRBJ2-1|many
TGTGCCAGCGGAGAGACTAGCGGGAATTACAATGAGCAGTTCTTC
CASGETSGNYNEQFF
>TRBD1|TRBV18|TRBJ1-2|NA
TGTGCCAGCTCACCAGAGTCCAACAGGGGGTATGGCTACACCTTC
CASSPESNRGYGYTF
>NA|TRBV15|TRBJ1-1|many
TGTGCCACCAGCAGAGCAAATCAAAGAGGTCGAGCTTTCTTT
CATSRANQRGRAFF
>TRBD2|TRBV20-1|TRBJ2-1|NA
TGCAGTGCTAGCCCTGGACTAGCGGGAGGGGTATACAATGAGCAGTTCTTC
CSASPGLAGGVYNEQFF
>NA|TRBV29-1|TRBJ2-1|many
TGCAGCTTCGAGGGGGGGACAGGTGTTCCCTACAATGAGCAGTTCTTC
CSFEGGTGVPYNEQFF
>NA|TRBV27|TRBJ2-1|many
TGTGCCAGCGCCATCAATCTAGAGGGTGAGCAGTTCTTC
CASAINLEGEQFF
>NA|TRBV20-1|TRBJ2-3|few
TGCAGTGCTACCCGGGACTTCACAGATACGCAGTATTTT
CSATRDFTDTQYF
>NA|TRBV19|TRBJ1-5|many
TGTGCCAGTAGAGGTACCGGGAGCAATCAGCCCCAGCATTTT
CASRGTGSNQPQHF
>TRBD2|TRBV20-1|TRBJ2-1|many
TGCAGTGCTAAGATAGCGGGACCCGTCAATGAGCAGTTCTTC
CSAKIAGPVNEQFF
>NA|TRBV12-3/TRBV12-4|TRBJ1-3|few
TGTGCCAGCAGTCCCAGAGGAAACACCATATATTTT
CASSPRGNTIYF
>TRBD1|TRBV5-1|TRBJ1-1|many
TGCGCCAGCAGCCTGGGACAGGGGAGGAACACTGAAGCTTTCTTT
CASSLGQGRNTEAFF
>NA|TRBV30|TRBJ1-3|many
TGTGCCTGGAGTGTAAAGCAGCGGTGGAACACCATATATTTT
CAWSVKQRWNTIYF
>TRBD1|TRBV12-3/TRBV12-4|TRBJ2-7|many
TGTGCCAGCAGTTGGGGACAGGGGGTCTACGAGCAGTACTTC
CASSWGQGVYEQYF
>TRBD1|TRBV29-1|TRBJ1-2|many
TGCAGCGTTGATAGACAGGGGGCTGACTATGGCTACACCTTC
CSVDRQGADYGYTF
>NA|TRBV29-1|TRBJ2-7|few
TGCAGCGGATGGGCAGGGTCGCCCTACGAGCAGTACTTC
CSGWAGSPYEQYF
>TRBD1|TRBV2|TRBJ1-4|many
TGTGCCAGTAAGGCCGGGACAGGGCCTGAAAAACTGTTTTTT
CASKAGTGPEKLFF
>NA|TRBV12-3/TRBV12-4|TRBJ2-2|many
TGTGCCAGCAGTTTTGGTGGGAAAAACACCGGGGAGCTGTTTTTT
CASSFGGKNTGELFF
>TRBD1|TRBV18|TRBJ2-7|few
TGTGCCAGCTCACCGACAGGGGGCTACGAGCAGTACTTC
CASSPTGGYEQYF
>NA|TRBV10-3|TRBJ2-1|many
TGTGCCATCACGGGCGGCGGAGGTCGGCACAATGAGCAGTTCTTC
CAITGGGGRHNEQFF
>NA|TRBV4-2|TRBJ1-1|NA
TGTGCCAGCAGCCAAGGTTGGTCTGGAGGGCTGAGAACTGAAGCTTTCTTT
CASSQGWSGGLRTEAFF
>NA|TRBV5-6|TRBJ1-3|NA
TGTGCCAGCAGCTTGATGGGAGTCTCTGGAAACACCATATATTTT
CASSLMGVSGNTIYF
>NA|TRBV20-1|TRBJ1-4|few
TGCAGTGCTAGAGATATACGTCCCAGGGAGGGGTCGAGTGAAAAACTGTTTTTT
CSARDIRPREGSSEKLFF
>NA|TRBV20-1|TRBJ2-4|many
TGCAGTGCTAGAGACGGACGGCGAGCCAAAAACATTCAGTACTTC
CSARDGRRAKNIQYF
>NA|TRBV28|TRBJ2-3|many
TGTGCCAGCAGTTTTCAGCGGACCGGCACAGATACGCAGTATTTT
CASSFQRTGTDTQYF